The sequence of this TCR beta chain was determined in a study of glioma-infiltrating T cells. Using RNA template, CDR3s of TCR alpha and beta were amplified with iRepertoire arm-PCR. TCRdb re-called the multiplex PCR reads through MiXCR, storing one row per CDR3 protein. The profile shows some 160,000 distinct CDR3 sequences, around 45% of them singletons. V lost 4 bases to trimming and J lost 3 bases; unmatched junction nucleotides: 5. The germline V gene has CDR1 SQVTM and CDR2 ANQGSEA. This CDR3 contains 14 residues. The source of this sequence is a human donor with low-grade glioma or glioblastoma, undergoing nonglioma brain surgery, or in good health (not recorded which). Sequenced input: glioma tissue, nonneoplastic brain tissue, or PBMCs (not recorded which). The chain couples TRBV29-1 to TRBJ2-5, with 10 bases that match TRBD2. CDR3 coding DNA: TGCAGCGTTGCTCTAGCGGGAGAGGAAGAGACCCAGTACTTC. Translating gives CSVALAGEEETQYF.